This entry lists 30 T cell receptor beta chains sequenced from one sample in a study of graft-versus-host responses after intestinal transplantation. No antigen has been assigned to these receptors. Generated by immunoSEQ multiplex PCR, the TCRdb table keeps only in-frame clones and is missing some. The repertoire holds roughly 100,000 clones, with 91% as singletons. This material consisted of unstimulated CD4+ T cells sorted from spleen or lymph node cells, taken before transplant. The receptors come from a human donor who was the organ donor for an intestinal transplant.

The CDR3, as DNA: TGTGCCAGTAGTATCAGACAGGGAGCGACCGACACTGAAGCTTTCTTT. It specifies CASSIRQGATDTEAFF. J is TRBJ1-1 and V is TRBV19; 7 nucleotides align to TRBD1. The V gene end was trimmed by 3 bases and the J gene end by 3 bases; junction bases not matched to a gene: 10. CDR3 length: 16 amino acids. Per germline, CDR1 LNHDA and CDR2 SQIVND (reference sequence).

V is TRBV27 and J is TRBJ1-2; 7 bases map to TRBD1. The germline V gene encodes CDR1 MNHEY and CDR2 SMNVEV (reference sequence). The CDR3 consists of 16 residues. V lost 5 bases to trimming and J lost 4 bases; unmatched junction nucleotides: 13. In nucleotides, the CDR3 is TGTGCCAGCAGTCCAGGGACAGTCCAACACGCCTATGGCTACACCTTC. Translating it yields CASSPGTVQHAYGYTF.

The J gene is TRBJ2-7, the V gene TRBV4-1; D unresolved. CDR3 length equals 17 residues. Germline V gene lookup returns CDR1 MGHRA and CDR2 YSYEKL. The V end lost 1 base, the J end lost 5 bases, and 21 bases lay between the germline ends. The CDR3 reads CASSQGSLGLPLDEQYF. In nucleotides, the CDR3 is TGCGCCAGCAGCCAAGGTTCGTTGGGCCTACCCCTGGACGAGCAGTACTTC.

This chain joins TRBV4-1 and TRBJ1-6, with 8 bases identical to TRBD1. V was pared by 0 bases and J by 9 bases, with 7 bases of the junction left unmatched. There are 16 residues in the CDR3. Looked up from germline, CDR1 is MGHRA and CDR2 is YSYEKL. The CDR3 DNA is TGCGCCAGCAGCCAAGAAGGGGGACAGGAGAGTTCACCCCTCCACTTT. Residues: CASSQEGGQESSPLHF.

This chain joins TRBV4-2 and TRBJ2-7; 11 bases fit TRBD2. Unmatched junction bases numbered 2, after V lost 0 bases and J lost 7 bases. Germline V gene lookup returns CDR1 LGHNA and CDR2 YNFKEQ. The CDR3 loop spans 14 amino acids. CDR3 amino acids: CASSQDSGGDEQYF. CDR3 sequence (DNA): TGTGCCAGCAGCCAAGATAGCGGGGGGGATGAGCAGTACTTC.

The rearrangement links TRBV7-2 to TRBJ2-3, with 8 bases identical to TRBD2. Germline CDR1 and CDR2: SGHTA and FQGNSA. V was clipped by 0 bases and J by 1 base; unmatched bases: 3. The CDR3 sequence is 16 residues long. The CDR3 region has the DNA TGTGCCAGCAGCTTAGCGCCGGGGGGGGGCACAGATACGCAGTATTTT. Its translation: CASSLAPGGGTDTQYF.

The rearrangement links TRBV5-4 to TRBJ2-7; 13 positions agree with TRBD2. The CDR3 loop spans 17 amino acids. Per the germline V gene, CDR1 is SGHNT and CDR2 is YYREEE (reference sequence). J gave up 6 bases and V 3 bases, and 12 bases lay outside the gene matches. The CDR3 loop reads CASSSTSGGSRGIEQYF. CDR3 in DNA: TGTGCCAGCAGCTCGACTAGCGGGGGGAGCCGCGGGATCGAGCAGTACTTC.

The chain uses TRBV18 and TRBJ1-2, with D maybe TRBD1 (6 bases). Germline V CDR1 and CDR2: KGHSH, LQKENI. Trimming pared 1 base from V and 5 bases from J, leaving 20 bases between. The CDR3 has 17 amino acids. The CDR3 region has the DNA TGTGCCAGCTCACCACGGAGAGCACAGGGACCATATTATGGCTACACCTTC. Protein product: CASSPRRAQGPYYGYTF.

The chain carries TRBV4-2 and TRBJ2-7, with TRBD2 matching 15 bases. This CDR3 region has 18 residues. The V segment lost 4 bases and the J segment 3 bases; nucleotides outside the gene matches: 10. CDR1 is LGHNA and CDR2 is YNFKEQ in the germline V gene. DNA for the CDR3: TGTGCCAGCAGCCCAAGGACTAGCGGGGGGGCTGGTCTCTACGAGCAGTACTTC. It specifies CASSPRTSGGAGLYEQYF.

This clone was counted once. The CDR3 nucleotides are TGTGCCAGACTAGCGGGCTTCACAGATACGCAGTATTTT. Protein: CARLAGFTDTQYF. The chain has TRBV6-5 and TRBJ2-3; 9 positions agree with TRBD2. CDR1 and CDR2 (germline): MNHEY, SVGAGI. The CDR3 runs 13 residues. The V gene end was trimmed by 9 bases and the J gene end by 2 bases; junction bases not matched to a gene: 3.

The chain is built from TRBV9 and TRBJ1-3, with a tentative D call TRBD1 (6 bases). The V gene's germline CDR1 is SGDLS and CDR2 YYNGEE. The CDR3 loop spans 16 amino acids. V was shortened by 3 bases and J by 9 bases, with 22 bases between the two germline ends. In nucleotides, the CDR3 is TGTGCCAGCAGCGGGTCGGACAGAACCCCGCACGGCACCATATATTTT. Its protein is CASSGSDRTPHGTIYF.

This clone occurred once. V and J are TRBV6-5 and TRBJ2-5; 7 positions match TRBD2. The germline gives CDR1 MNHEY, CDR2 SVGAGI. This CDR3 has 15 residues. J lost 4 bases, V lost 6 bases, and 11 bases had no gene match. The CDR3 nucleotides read TGTGCCAGCAGACGGGGGGACCGCGATTTAGAGACCCAGTACTTC. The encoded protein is CASRRGDRDLETQYF.

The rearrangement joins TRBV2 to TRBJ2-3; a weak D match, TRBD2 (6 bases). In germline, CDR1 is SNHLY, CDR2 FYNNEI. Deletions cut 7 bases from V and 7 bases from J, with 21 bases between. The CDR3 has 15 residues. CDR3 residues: CASKGMAGTLNTQYF. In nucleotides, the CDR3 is TGTGCCAGCAAGGGAATGGCAGGGACTCTAAATACGCAGTATTTT.

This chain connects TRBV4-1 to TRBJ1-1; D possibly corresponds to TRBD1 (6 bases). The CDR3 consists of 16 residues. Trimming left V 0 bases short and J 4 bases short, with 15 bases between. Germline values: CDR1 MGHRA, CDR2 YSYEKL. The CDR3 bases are TGCGCCAGCAGCCAAGATCTCTTACAGGGCACCACTGAAGCTTTCTTT. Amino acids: CASSQDLLQGTTEAFF.

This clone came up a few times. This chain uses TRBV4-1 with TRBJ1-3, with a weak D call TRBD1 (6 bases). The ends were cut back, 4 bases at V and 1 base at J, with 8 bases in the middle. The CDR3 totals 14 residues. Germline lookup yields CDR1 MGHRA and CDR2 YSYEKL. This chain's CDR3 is CASSRTGSGNTIYF. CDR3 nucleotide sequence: TGCGCCAGCAGCCGAACAGGGTCTGGAAACACCATATATTTT.

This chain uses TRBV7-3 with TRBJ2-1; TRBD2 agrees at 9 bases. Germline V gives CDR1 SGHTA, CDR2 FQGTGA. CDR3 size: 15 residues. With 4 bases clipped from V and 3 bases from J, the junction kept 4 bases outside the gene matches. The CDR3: CASSSLAGIYNEQFF. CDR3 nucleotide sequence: TGTGCCAGCAGCTCCCTAGCGGGAATCTACAATGAGCAGTTCTTC.

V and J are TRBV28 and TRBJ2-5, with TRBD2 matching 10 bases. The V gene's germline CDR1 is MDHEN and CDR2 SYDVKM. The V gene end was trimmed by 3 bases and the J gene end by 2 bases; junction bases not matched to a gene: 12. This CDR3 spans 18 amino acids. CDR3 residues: CASSFKRGGGYLQETQYF. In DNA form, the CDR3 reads TGTGCCAGCAGTTTCAAGCGGGGGGGCGGGTACCTGCAAGAGACCCAGTACTTC.

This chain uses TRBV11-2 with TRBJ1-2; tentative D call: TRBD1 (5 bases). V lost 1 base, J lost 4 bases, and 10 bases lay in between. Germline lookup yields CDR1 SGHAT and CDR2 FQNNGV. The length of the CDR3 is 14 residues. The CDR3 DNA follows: TGTGCCAGCAGCTTAGTGGGGGGAACCTATGGCTACACCTTC. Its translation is CASSLVGGTYGYTF.

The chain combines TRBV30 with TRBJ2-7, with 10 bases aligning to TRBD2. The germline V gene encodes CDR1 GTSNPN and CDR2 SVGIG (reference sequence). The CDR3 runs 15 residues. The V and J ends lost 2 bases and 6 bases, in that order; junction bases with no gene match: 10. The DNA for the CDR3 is TGTGCCTGGAGTTTTGGGAGCGGGGGGGCGGGCGAGCAGTACTTC. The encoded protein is CAWSFGSGGAGEQYF.

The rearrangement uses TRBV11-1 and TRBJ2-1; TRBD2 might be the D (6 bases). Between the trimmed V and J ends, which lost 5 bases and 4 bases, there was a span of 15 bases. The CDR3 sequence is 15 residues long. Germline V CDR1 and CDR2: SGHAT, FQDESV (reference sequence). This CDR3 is CASSLGGATYNEQFF. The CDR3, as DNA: TGTGCCAGCAGCCTAGGCGGGGCTACATACAATGAGCAGTTCTTC.

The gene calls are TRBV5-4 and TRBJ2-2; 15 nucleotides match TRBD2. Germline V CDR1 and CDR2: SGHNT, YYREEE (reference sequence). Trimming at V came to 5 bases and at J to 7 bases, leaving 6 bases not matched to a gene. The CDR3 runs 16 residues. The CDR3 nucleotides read TGTGCCAGCAGTGGACTAGCGGGGGGGCGAGTCGGGGAGCTGTTTTTT. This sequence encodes CASSGLAGGRVGELFF.

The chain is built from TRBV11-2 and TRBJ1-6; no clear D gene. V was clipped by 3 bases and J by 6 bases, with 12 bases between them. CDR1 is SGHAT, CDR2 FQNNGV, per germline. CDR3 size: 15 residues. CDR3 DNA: TGTGCCAGCAGCTTTTCAGAATCCAGTAATTCACCCCTCCACTTT. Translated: CASSFSESSNSPLHF.

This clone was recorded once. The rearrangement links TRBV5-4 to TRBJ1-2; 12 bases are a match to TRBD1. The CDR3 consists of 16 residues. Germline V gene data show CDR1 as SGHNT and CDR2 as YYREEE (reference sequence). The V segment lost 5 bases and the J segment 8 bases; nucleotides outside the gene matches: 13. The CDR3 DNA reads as TGTGCCAGCAGGTTCGAATCTGGGACAGGGGGCAACGGCTACACCTTC. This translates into CASRFESGTGGNGYTF.

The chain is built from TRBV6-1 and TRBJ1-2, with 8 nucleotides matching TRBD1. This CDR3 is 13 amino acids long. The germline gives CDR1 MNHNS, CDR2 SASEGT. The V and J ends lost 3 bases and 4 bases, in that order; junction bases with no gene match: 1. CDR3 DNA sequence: TGTGCCAGCAGTGAGACAGGGGTCTATGGCTACACCTTC. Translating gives CASSETGVYGYTF.

Here the CDR3 DNA reads TGTGCCAGCAGCGTAGGAGGGGGGGGGCTTAACACTGAAGCTTTCTTT. Translated, it gives CASSVGGGGLNTEAFF. The chain uses TRBV9 and TRBJ1-1; weak D call: TRBD1 (6 bases). CDR1 and CDR2 from the germline V gene are SGDLS and YYNGEE. The V end lost 0 bases, the J end lost 2 bases, and 14 bases lay between the germline ends. CDR3 length: 16 amino acids.

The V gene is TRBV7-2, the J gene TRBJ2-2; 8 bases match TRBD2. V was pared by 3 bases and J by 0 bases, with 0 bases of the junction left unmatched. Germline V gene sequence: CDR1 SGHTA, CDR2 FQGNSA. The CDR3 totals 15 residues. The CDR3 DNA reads TGTGCCAGCAGCTTGCGGGGGGCGAACACCGGGGAGCTGTTTTTT. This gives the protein CASSLRGANTGELFF. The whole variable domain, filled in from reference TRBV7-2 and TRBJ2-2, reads GAGVSQSPSNKVTEKGKDVELRCDPISGHTALYWYRQSLGQGLEFLIYFQGNSAPDKSGLPSDRFSAERTGGSVSTLTIQRTQQEDSAVYLCASSLRGANTGELFFGEGSRLTVL.

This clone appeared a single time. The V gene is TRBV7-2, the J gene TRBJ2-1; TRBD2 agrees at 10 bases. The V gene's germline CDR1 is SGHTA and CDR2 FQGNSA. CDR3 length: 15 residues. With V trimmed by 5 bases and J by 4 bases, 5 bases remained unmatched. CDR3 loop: CASSQSSGGYNEQFF. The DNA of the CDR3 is TGTGCCAGCAGCCAATCTAGCGGGGGTTACAATGAGCAGTTCTTC.

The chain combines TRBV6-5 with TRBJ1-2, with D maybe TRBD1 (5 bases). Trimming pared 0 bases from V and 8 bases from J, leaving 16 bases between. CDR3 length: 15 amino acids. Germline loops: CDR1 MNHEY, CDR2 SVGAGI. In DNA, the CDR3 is TGTGCCAGCAGTTACTCGGGGACCCCACTAGCGGGCTACACCTTC. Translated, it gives CASSYSGTPLAGYTF.

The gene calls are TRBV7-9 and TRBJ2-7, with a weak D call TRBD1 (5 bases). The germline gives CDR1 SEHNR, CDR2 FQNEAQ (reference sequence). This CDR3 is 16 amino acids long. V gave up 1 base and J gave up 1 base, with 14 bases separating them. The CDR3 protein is CASSLELMGPSYEQYF. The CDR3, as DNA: TGTGCCAGCAGCTTAGAATTGATGGGGCCTTCCTACGAGCAGTACTTC.

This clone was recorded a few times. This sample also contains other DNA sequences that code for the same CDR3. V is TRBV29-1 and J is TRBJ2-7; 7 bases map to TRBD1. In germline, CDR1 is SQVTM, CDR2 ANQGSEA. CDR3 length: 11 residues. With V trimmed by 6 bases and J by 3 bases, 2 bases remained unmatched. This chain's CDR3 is CSVYRGYEQYF. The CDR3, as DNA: TGCAGCGTCTACAGGGGCTACGAGCAGTACTTC.